Below, 5 T cell receptor beta chains from the same sample are listed, as sequenced in a study of cytomegalovirus exposure and HLA in healthy donors. The primer mix had 60 Vbeta and 13 Jbeta primers. Libraries were prepared by immunoSEQ multiplex PCR; TCRdb keeps only in-frame clonotypes and omits some of them. The sample yields some 130,000 clones, 55% to 75% seen once. The sample consisted of PBMCs. These receptors all come from a human donor in good health.

The CDR3, as DNA: TGCGCCAGCAGCTTGGCCCAGGTTTCCCATGGCTACACCTTC. Translating gives CASSLAQVSHGYTF. V and J are TRBV5-1 and TRBJ1-2; D uncertain. CDR3 length equals 14 residues. Germline CDR1 SGHRS, CDR2 YFSETQ. V was clipped by 0 bases and J by 6 bases, with 12 bases between them.

The chain uses TRBV4-3 and TRBJ2-3, with 11 bases fitting TRBD1. J gave up 3 bases and V 4 bases, and 3 bases lay outside the gene matches. CDR1 is LGHNA and CDR2 is YSLEER in the germline V gene. CDR3 length: 15 residues. The CDR3 region has the DNA TGCGCCAGCAGCCGGGGACAGGGGGTAACAGATACGCAGTATTTT. This translates into CASSRGQGVTDTQYF.

The chain uses TRBV27 and TRBJ2-7; 11 nucleotides line up with TRBD1. Germline CDR1 is MNHEY and CDR2 is SMNVEV (reference sequence). The CDR3 consists of 15 residues. J gave up 2 bases and V 11 bases, and 11 bases lay outside the gene matches. The CDR3 DNA reads TGTGCCGCCCGACGCCTGGGACAGGGGGCCTACGAGCAGTACTTC. Translating gives CAARRLGQGAYEQYF.

V is TRBV9 and J is TRBJ2-7; 10 bases fit TRBD2. This CDR3 contains 12 residues. Trimming removed 10 bases from V and 6 bases from J; junction bases left unmatched: 7. The germline V gene has CDR1 SGDLS and CDR2 YYNGEE. CDR3 DNA: TGTGCCGGAGAGCGGGGGGGTGGCGAGCAGTACTTC. It codes for CAGERGGGEQYF.

This chain joins TRBV7-2 and TRBJ2-3; a possible D gene is TRBD1 (6 bases). The germline gives CDR1 SGHTA, CDR2 FQGNSA. The ends were cut back, 3 bases at V and 0 bases at J, with 13 bases in the middle. The CDR3 spans 16 residues. CDR3 in amino acids: CASSFPGTTSTDTQYF. The CDR3 coding sequence is TGTGCCAGCAGCTTTCCCGGGACAACAAGCACAGATACGCAGTATTTT.